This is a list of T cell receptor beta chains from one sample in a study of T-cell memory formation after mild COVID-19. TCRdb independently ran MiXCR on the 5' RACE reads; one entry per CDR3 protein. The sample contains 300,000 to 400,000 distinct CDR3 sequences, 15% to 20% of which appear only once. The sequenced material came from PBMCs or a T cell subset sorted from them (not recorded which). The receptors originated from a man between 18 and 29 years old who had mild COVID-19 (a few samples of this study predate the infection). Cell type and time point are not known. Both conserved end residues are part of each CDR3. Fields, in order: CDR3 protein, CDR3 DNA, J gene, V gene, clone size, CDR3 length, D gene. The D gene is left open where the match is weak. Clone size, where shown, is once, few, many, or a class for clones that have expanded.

cdr3_aa: CASGRGSMNEQFF
cdr3_nt: TGTGCTAGTGGGCGGGGGTCTATGAATGAGCAGTTCTTC
j_call: TRBJ2-1
v_call: TRBV12-5
clone_size: many
cdr3_length: 13
d_call: TRBD2

cdr3_aa: CASRAGTEAFF
cdr3_nt: TGTGCCAGCAGGGCCGGCACTGAAGCTTTCTTT
j_call: TRBJ1-1
v_call: TRBV6-5
clone_size: few
cdr3_length: 11
d_call: -

cdr3_aa: CASSQWDTGNQPQHF
cdr3_nt: TGTGCCAGCTCCCAGTGGGACACTGGGAATCAGCCCCAGCATTTT
j_call: TRBJ1-5
v_call: TRBV2
clone_size: -
cdr3_length: 15
d_call: -

cdr3_aa: CASSSTGGVTGELFF
cdr3_nt: TGTGCCAGCAGTTCCACGGGGGGGGTCACCGGGGAGCTGTTTTTT
j_call: TRBJ2-2
v_call: TRBV6-6
clone_size: -
cdr3_length: 15
d_call: TRBD2

cdr3_aa: CSAQTSGSLSSTDTQYF
cdr3_nt: TGCAGTGCCCAAACTAGCGGGAGTCTCTCTAGCACAGATACGCAGTATTTT
j_call: TRBJ2-3
v_call: TRBV20-1
clone_size: -
cdr3_length: 17
d_call: TRBD2

cdr3_aa: CASSRAWASGEETQYF
cdr3_nt: TGTGCCAGCAGTCGGGCTTGGGCTAGCGGGGAAGAGACCCAGTACTTC
j_call: TRBJ2-5
v_call: TRBV28
clone_size: -
cdr3_length: 16
d_call: TRBD2

cdr3_aa: CASSPPRTGGSGELFF
cdr3_nt: TGTGCCAGCAGCCCACCCCGGACAGGGGGCTCCGGGGAGCTGTTTTTT
j_call: TRBJ2-2
v_call: TRBV3-1
clone_size: -
cdr3_length: 16
d_call: TRBD1

cdr3_aa: CASSYPQGNQPQHF
cdr3_nt: TGTGCCAGCAGTTACCCACAGGGGAATCAGCCCCAGCATTTT
j_call: TRBJ1-5
v_call: TRBV6-6
clone_size: few
cdr3_length: 14
d_call: TRBD1

cdr3_aa: CASSPTTNTEAFF
cdr3_nt: TGTGCCAGCTCACCTACCACGAACACTGAAGCTTTCTTT
j_call: TRBJ1-1
v_call: TRBV18
clone_size: few
cdr3_length: 13
d_call: -

cdr3_aa: CASSSLGAEQYF
cdr3_nt: TGTGCCAGCAGCTCTCTGGGGGCCGAGCAGTACTTC
j_call: TRBJ2-7
v_call: TRBV7-2
clone_size: -
cdr3_length: 12
d_call: -

cdr3_aa: CASSHRTSGGGTQYF
cdr3_nt: TGTGCCAGCAGCCACCGGACTAGCGGGGGCGGGACCCAGTACTTC
j_call: TRBJ2-5
v_call: TRBV3-1
clone_size: -
cdr3_length: 15
d_call: TRBD2

cdr3_aa: CASSQESAGSAFF
cdr3_nt: TGCGCCAGCAGCCAAGAATCCGCAGGCTCAGCTTTCTTT
j_call: TRBJ1-1
v_call: TRBV4-1
clone_size: -
cdr3_length: 13
d_call: -

cdr3_aa: CASSGSGGAYNEQFF
cdr3_nt: TGTGCCAGCAGCGGTAGCGGGGGGGCCTACAATGAGCAGTTCTTC
j_call: TRBJ2-1
v_call: TRBV7-3
clone_size: few
cdr3_length: 15
d_call: TRBD2

cdr3_aa: CSARGGGEQYF
cdr3_nt: TGCAGTGCTAGAGGTGGGGGCGAGCAGTACTTC
j_call: TRBJ2-7
v_call: TRBV20-1
clone_size: -
cdr3_length: 11
d_call: -

cdr3_aa: CASSLAPGVGEQYF
cdr3_nt: TGTGCCAGCAGCTTAGCGCCGGGAGTAGGCGAGCAGTACTTC
j_call: TRBJ2-7
v_call: TRBV7-2
clone_size: -
cdr3_length: 14
d_call: -

cdr3_aa: CSARDGGFGEKLFF
cdr3_nt: TGCAGTGCTAGAGATGGGGGGTTCGGTGAAAAACTGTTTTTT
j_call: TRBJ1-4
v_call: TRBV20-1
clone_size: -
cdr3_length: 14
d_call: -

cdr3_aa: CASSLSRAGTEAFF
cdr3_nt: TGCGCCAGCAGCTTAAGCAGGGCAGGCACTGAAGCTTTCTTT
j_call: TRBJ1-1
v_call: TRBV5-1
clone_size: -
cdr3_length: 14
d_call: -

cdr3_aa: CASSLEAGWASYNEQFF
cdr3_nt: TGTGCCAGCAGCTTAGAGGCAGGGTGGGCCTCCTACAATGAGCAGTTCTTC
j_call: TRBJ2-1
v_call: TRBV7-2
clone_size: few
cdr3_length: 17
d_call: -

cdr3_aa: CASSRPSGGTQPQHF
cdr3_nt: TGTGCCAGCAGCCGCCCCTCAGGGGGCACTCAGCCCCAGCATTTT
j_call: TRBJ1-5
v_call: TRBV11-3
clone_size: -
cdr3_length: 15
d_call: TRBD1

cdr3_aa: CATRVSGVGETQYF
cdr3_nt: TGTGCAACAAGGGTTTCCGGGGTTGGAGAGACCCAGTACTTC
j_call: TRBJ2-5
v_call: TRBV7-6
clone_size: -
cdr3_length: 14
d_call: -

cdr3_aa: CASSPQNEQYF
cdr3_nt: TGTGCCAGCAGTCCGCAGAACGAGCAGTACTTC
j_call: TRBJ2-7
v_call: TRBV6-2/TRBV6-3
clone_size: few
cdr3_length: 11
d_call: -

cdr3_aa: CASSYSLRGLNIQYF
cdr3_nt: TGTGCCAGCAGTTACTCGTTACGGGGCCTAAACATTCAGTACTTC
j_call: TRBJ2-4
v_call: TRBV6-6
clone_size: -
cdr3_length: 15
d_call: -

cdr3_aa: CASSNSAGGFTGELFF
cdr3_nt: TGTGCCAGCAGCAATTCAGCGGGGGGTTTCACCGGGGAGCTGTTTTTT
j_call: TRBJ2-2
v_call: TRBV9
clone_size: many
cdr3_length: 16
d_call: TRBD2

cdr3_aa: CASSRKGLITDTQYF
cdr3_nt: TGCGCCAGCAGCCGAAAGGGACTTATCACAGATACGCAGTATTTT
j_call: TRBJ2-3
v_call: TRBV5-1
clone_size: few
cdr3_length: 15
d_call: -

cdr3_aa: CSASVSYQETQYF
cdr3_nt: TGCAGTGCTAGTGTGAGTTACCAAGAGACCCAGTACTTC
j_call: TRBJ2-5
v_call: TRBV20-1
clone_size: few
cdr3_length: 13
d_call: -

cdr3_aa: CASSYMGGGPPKNIQYF
cdr3_nt: TGCGCCAGCAGCTATATGGGCGGGGGGCCACCCAAAAACATTCAGTACTTC
j_call: TRBJ2-4
v_call: TRBV5-1
clone_size: -
cdr3_length: 17
d_call: TRBD2

cdr3_aa: CAISERIINEKLFF
cdr3_nt: TGTGCCATCAGTGAACGGATCATTAATGAAAAACTGTTTTTT
j_call: TRBJ1-4
v_call: TRBV10-3
clone_size: -
cdr3_length: 14
d_call: -

cdr3_aa: CASGPGQEAFF
cdr3_nt: TGTGCCAGCGGGCCGGGACAGGAAGCTTTCTTT
j_call: TRBJ1-1
v_call: TRBV6-5
clone_size: few
cdr3_length: 11
d_call: TRBD1

cdr3_aa: CASSPTGTRNNEQFF
cdr3_nt: TGCGCCAGCAGCCCCACCGGGACTAGGAACAATGAGCAGTTCTTC
j_call: TRBJ2-1
v_call: TRBV5-1
clone_size: few
cdr3_length: 15
d_call: TRBD2

cdr3_aa: CATLQGARDTQYF
cdr3_nt: TGTGCCACCCTACAGGGAGCTAGGGATACGCAGTATTTT
j_call: TRBJ2-3
v_call: TRBV28
clone_size: -
cdr3_length: 13
d_call: -

cdr3_aa: CASSLTGAPANEKLFF
cdr3_nt: TGCGCCAGCAGCTTGACAGGGGCACCAGCTAATGAAAAACTGTTTTTT
j_call: TRBJ1-4
v_call: TRBV5-1
clone_size: -
cdr3_length: 16
d_call: TRBD1

cdr3_aa: CASSHTWTGLYGYTF
cdr3_nt: TGTGCCAGCAGCCACACGTGGACAGGTCTCTATGGCTACACCTTC
j_call: TRBJ1-2
v_call: TRBV7-2
clone_size: few
cdr3_length: 15
d_call: TRBD1

cdr3_aa: CASTMASYTDTQYF
cdr3_nt: TGCGCCAGCACCATGGCCTCTTACACAGATACGCAGTATTTT
j_call: TRBJ2-3
v_call: TRBV5-1
clone_size: -
cdr3_length: 14
d_call: -

cdr3_aa: CASSRRALEAFF
cdr3_nt: TGCGCCAGCAGCCGACGCGCCCTGGAGGCTTTCTTT
j_call: TRBJ1-1
v_call: TRBV4-3
clone_size: -
cdr3_length: 12
d_call: -

cdr3_aa: CASSQGSLSGDNGYTF
cdr3_nt: TGTGCCAGCAGCCAAGGGAGCCTATCAGGGGATAATGGCTACACCTTC
j_call: TRBJ1-2
v_call: TRBV3-1
clone_size: -
cdr3_length: 16
d_call: -

cdr3_aa: CASSPGPGLATYEQYF
cdr3_nt: TGCGCCAGCAGCCCCGGCCCAGGACTGGCCACCTACGAGCAGTACTTC
j_call: TRBJ2-7
v_call: TRBV4-3
clone_size: many
cdr3_length: 16
d_call: -

cdr3_aa: CATSDLRQGDAQETQYF
cdr3_nt: TGTGCCACCAGTGATTTGCGGCAGGGCGATGCACAAGAGACCCAGTACTTC
j_call: TRBJ2-5
v_call: TRBV24-1
clone_size: many
cdr3_length: 17
d_call: -

cdr3_aa: CASTGEGAEAFF
cdr3_nt: TGTGCCAGCACCGGAGAGGGGGCTGAAGCTTTCTTT
j_call: TRBJ1-1
v_call: TRBV6-2/TRBV6-3
clone_size: few
cdr3_length: 12
d_call: -